Each of the 27 T cell receptor beta chains below was sequenced from the same sample in a study of T cell clusters in autoimmune cytopenias. TRB amplification used approximately 0.25 ug of peripheral blood genomic DNA. One tube held mixed TRB-A and TRB-B primer pools for touch-down PCR. TCRdb reprocessed the multiplex PCR reads, keeping one entry per CDR3 protein, no DNA. This repertoire includes around 15,000 distinct CDR3 sequences. The sample was also linked to a second study, of T cell repertoires in aging, cancer and after chemotherapy.

Sequenced input: peripheral blood. Receptors were obtained from a human donor in good health.

V and J are TRBV5-4 and TRBJ1-1; TCRdb's assignment of TRBD1 cannot be checked, as there is no DNA. Germline assignment: CDR1 SGHNT and CDR2 YYREEE (reference sequence). The CDR3 sequence is 15 residues long. This CDR3 is CASSLGQGGNTEAFF.

The CDR3 sequence is CASSGIGTGAYEQYF. The rearrangement links TRBV12-3 or TRBV12-4 to TRBJ2-7; TCRdb picks TRBD1, but there is no DNA to check that call. The CDR3 runs to 15 residues.

The J gene is TRBJ2-7, the V gene TRBV5-5; no DNA is available, so the TRBD2 call from TCRdb remains unchecked. CDR3 length: 14 amino acids. Germline V gene lookup returns CDR1 SGHKS and CDR2 YYEKEE (reference sequence). The CDR3 loop is CASSPGLTPYEQYF.

V gene TRBV28 combines with J gene TRBJ2-3; TCRdb lists TRBD2, though no DNA is available to test this call. The CDR3 sequence is 17 residues long. Per germline, CDR1 MDHEN and CDR2 SYDVKM. The chain's CDR3 is CASQTSGFEPAVNTQYF.

CDR3 protein: CSGLTDTEAFF. This chain uses TRBV29-1 with TRBJ1-1; TCRdb selects TRBD1, and the lack of DNA leaves this call unchecked. The CDR3 sequence is 11 residues long. In germline, CDR1 is SQVTM, CDR2 ANQGSEA. Together with reference TRBV29-1 and TRBJ1-1, the CDR3 gives the full variable domain: SAVISQKPSRDICQRGTSLTIQCQVDSQVTMMFWYRQQPGQSLTLIATANQGSEATYESGFVIDKFPISRPNLTFSTLTVSNMSPEDSSIYLCSGLTDTEAFFGQGTRLTVV.

According to its frequency, this clonotype is medium-sized (0.01 to 0.1%). The rearrangement joins TRBV29-1 to TRBJ1-4; TCRdb names TRBD1, which stays unverified in the absence of DNA. This CDR3 spans 16 amino acids. Germline lookup yields CDR1 SQVTM and CDR2 ANQGSEA. The CDR3 sequence: CSAIGSPGVLREKLFF.

By frequency, this clonotype registers medium-sized. The chain uses TRBV6-5 and TRBJ2-3. The CDR3 totals 15 residues. Germline-derived CDR1 and CDR2 are MNHEY and SVGAGI. The chain's CDR3 is CASSYGSTSTDTQYF.

The chain combines TRBV27 with TRBJ2-5; TCRdb's D call, TRBD2, is unchecked because there is no DNA. The germline gives CDR1 MNHEY, CDR2 SMNVEV (reference sequence). The CDR3 contains 15 residues. The chain's CDR3 is CASSTSGRARAAQYF.

The rearrangement links TRBV12-3 or TRBV12-4 to TRBJ2-5; TCRdb's D call of TRBD2 is untestable without DNA. The CDR3 covers 14 residues. The CDR3 region is CASSTGGGSETQYF.

The chain has TRBV18 and TRBJ2-3; TCRdb's D call, TRBD2, is unchecked because there is no DNA. This CDR3 is built from 16 residues. From germline, CDR1 is KGHSH and CDR2 LQKENI. This CDR3 is CASSLEPAGGTDTQYF. Full variable domain (rest looked up from reference TRBV18 and TRBJ2-3): NAGVMQNPRHLVRRRGQEARLRCSPMKGHSHVYWYRQLPEEGLKFMVYLQKENIIDESGMPKERFSAEFPKEGPSILRIQQVVRGDSAAYFCASSLEPAGGTDTQYFGPGTRLTVL.

The chain links TRBV18 to TRBJ2-3; TCRdb gives TRBD1 as the D gene, but with no DNA this cannot be confirmed. Germline V gives CDR1 KGHSH, CDR2 LQKENI. This CDR3 region has 15 residues. CDR3 protein: CASSLAGTSGDTQYF. Together with reference TRBV18 and TRBJ2-3, the CDR3 gives the full variable domain: NAGVMQNPRHLVRRRGQEARLRCSPMKGHSHVYWYRQLPEEGLKFMVYLQKENIIDESGMPKERFSAEFPKEGPSILRIQQVVRGDSAAYFCASSLAGTSGDTQYFGPGTRLTVL.

The chain joins TRBV12-3 or TRBV12-4 to TRBJ2-7. The CDR3 extends over 12 amino acids. CDR3 region: CASSLFRNEQYF.

The rearrangement joins TRBV13 to TRBJ1-6. There are 14 residues in the CDR3. The germline V gene encodes CDR1 PRHDT and CDR2 FYEKMQ (reference sequence). CDR3 protein: CASSFRTSNSPLHF.

The rearrangement uses TRBV24-1 and TRBJ1-5; TCRdb returns TRBD1, unconfirmable since there is no DNA. Germline V gene sequence: CDR1 KGHDR, CDR2 SFDVKD. The CDR3 contains 13 residues. The CDR3 spells CATSDRAGAPQHF.

This rearrangement joins TRBV30 to TRBJ2-7; TCRdb outputs TRBD1, but without DNA this stays unchecked. Germline V gives CDR1 GTSNPN, CDR2 SVGIG (reference sequence). The CDR3 sequence is 15 residues long. The chain's CDR3 is CAWRGKQGQKYEQYF.

The chain couples TRBV27 to TRBJ1-5; lacking DNA, the TRBD1 call made by TCRdb goes unchecked. CDR1 and CDR2 from the germline V gene are MNHEY and SMNVEV (reference sequence). This CDR3 is built from 15 residues. This CDR3 is CASSLTGTGTQPQHF.

This rearrangement joins TRBV6-5 to TRBJ1-5; TCRdb names TRBD1, which stays unverified in the absence of DNA. The germline gives CDR1 MNHEY, CDR2 SVGAGI. The CDR3 covers 14 residues. This CDR3 is CASRPDRGAQPQHF.

This rearrangement joins TRBV6-5 to TRBJ1-2. Germline V gene data show CDR1 as MNHEY and CDR2 as SVGAGI. The CDR3 runs 13 residues. CDR3: CASSALGNYGYTF.

CDR3 sequence: CASSPDQGSYGYTF. The rearrangement joins TRBV18 to TRBJ1-2; no DNA is available, so the TRBD1 call from TCRdb remains unchecked. Per germline, CDR1 KGHSH and CDR2 LQKENI. This CDR3 is built from 14 residues.

The chain carries TRBV12-3 or TRBV12-4 and TRBJ2-2; TCRdb outputs TRBD2, but without DNA this stays unchecked. CDR3 length: 16 residues. CDR3 residues: CASSRFGRTNTGELFF.

The J gene is TRBJ2-3, the V gene TRBV19; the D call from TCRdb, TRBD2, cannot be confirmed without DNA. The CDR3 contains 18 residues. The germline V gene has CDR1 LNHDA and CDR2 SQIVND (reference sequence). CDR3 loop: CASSTHPGGAGGGDTQYF. Full variable domain (outside the CDR3, taken from reference TRBV19 and TRBJ2-3): DGGITQSPKYLFRKEGQNVTLSCEQNLNHDAMYWYRQDPGQGLRLIYYSQIVNDFQKGDIAEGYSVSREKKESFPLTVTSAQKNPTAFYLCASSTHPGGAGGGDTQYFGPGTRLTVL.

The CDR3 loop is CASAIGRTSTDTQYF. The gene calls are TRBV19 and TRBJ2-3; TCRdb's D gene call, TRBD1, goes unchecked for lack of DNA. Per the germline V gene, CDR1 is LNHDA and CDR2 is SQIVND (reference sequence). This CDR3 is built from 15 residues.

This clonotype is labeled medium-sized (0.01 to 0.1%) based on frequency. This chain connects TRBV29-1 to TRBJ2-1; absent DNA, TCRdb's TRBD1 call cannot be checked. The CDR3 spans 13 residues. Germline loops: CDR1 SQVTM, CDR2 ANQGSEA. CDR3 region: CSVGQGAYNEQFF.

This sequence joins TRBV11-3 and TRBJ1-2; TCRdb designates TRBD1, a call that cannot be tested without DNA. This CDR3 has 13 amino acids. CDR1 is SGHNT, CDR2 YENEEA, per germline. CDR3: CASSSSPGYGYTF.

In terms of frequency, this clonotype is medium-sized. V gene TRBV19 combines with J gene TRBJ2-6. Germline V lookup: CDR1 LNHDA, CDR2 SQIVND (reference sequence). The CDR3 is 14 amino acids. This CDR3 is CASSIGTGANVLTF.

Considering frequency, this clonotype is medium-sized (0.01 to 0.1%). The chain uses TRBV29-1 and TRBJ2-3; TCRdb lists TRBD1, though no DNA is available to test this call. CDR1 SQVTM and CDR2 ANQGSEA come from the germline V gene. CDR3 length equals 14 residues. CDR3: CSVKQGPRADTQYF.

The CDR3 spells CARSLAETGRNTGELFF. This chain joins TRBV5-3 and TRBJ2-2; TCRdb designates TRBD1, a call that cannot be tested without DNA. TRBV5-3 qualifies as an ORF whose function is uncertain. CDR3 length: 17 residues.